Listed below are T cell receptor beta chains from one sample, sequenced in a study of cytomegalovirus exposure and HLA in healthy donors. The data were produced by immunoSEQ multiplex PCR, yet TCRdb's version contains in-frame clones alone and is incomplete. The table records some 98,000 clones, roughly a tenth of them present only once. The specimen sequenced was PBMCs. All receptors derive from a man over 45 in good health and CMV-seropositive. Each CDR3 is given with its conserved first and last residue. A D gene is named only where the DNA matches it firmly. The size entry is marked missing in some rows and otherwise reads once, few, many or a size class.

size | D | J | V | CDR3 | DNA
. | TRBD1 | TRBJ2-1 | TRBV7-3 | CASSFGQGPNEQFF | TGTGCCAGCAGCTTCGGACAGGGGCCCAATGAGCAGTTCTTC
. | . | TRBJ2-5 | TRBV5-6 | CASSLVEVRETQYF | TGTGCCAGCAGCTTGGTTGAGGTTAGGGAGACCCAGTACTTC
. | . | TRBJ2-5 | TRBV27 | CASSRRGRETQYF | TGTGCCAGCAGTCGGAGGGGGCGAGAGACCCAGTACTTC
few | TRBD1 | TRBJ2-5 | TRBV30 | CAWSGPGQGAETQYF | TGTGCCTGGAGTGGGCCGGGACAGGGGGCAGAGACCCAGTACTTC
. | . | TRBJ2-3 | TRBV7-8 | CASNPIASADTQYF | TGTGCCAGCAACCCTATAGCCTCAGCAGATACGCAGTATTTT
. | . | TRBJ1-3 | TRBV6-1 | CASRRRDNSGNTIYF | TGTGCCAGCAGACGCCGGGACAACTCTGGAAACACCATATATTTT
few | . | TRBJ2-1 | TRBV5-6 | CASSQLARSSYNEQFF | TGTGCCAGCAGCCAACTAGCCCGTAGCTCCTACAATGAGCAGTTCTTC
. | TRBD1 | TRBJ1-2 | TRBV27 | CASRTGARGYTF | TGTGCCAGCAGGACAGGGGCTCGGGGCTACACCTTC
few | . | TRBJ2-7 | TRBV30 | CAWSVLGRYPYEQYF | TGTGCCTGGAGTGTCTTGGGGCGATACCCTTATGAGCAGTACTTC
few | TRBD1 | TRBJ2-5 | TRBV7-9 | CASSSLSAGGEETQYF | TGTGCCAGCAGCTCCTTGTCAGCAGGGGGCGAAGAGACCCAGTACTTC
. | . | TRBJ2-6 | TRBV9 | CASYRDGANVLTF | TGTGCCAGTTACAGGGATGGGGCCAACGTCCTGACTTTC
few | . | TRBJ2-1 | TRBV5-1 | CASSLGDSTYNEQFF | TGCGCCAGCAGCTTGGGGGACTCCACCTACAATGAGCAGTTCTTC
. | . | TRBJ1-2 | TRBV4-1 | CASSQDRVGGYTF | TGCGCCAGCAGCCAAGACAGGGTTGGAGGCTACACCTTC
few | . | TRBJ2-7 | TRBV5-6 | CASSSPPAYEQYF | TGTGCCAGCAGCTCCCCCCCCGCCTACGAGCAGTACTTC
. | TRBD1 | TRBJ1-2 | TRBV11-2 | CASSFGTANYGYTF | TGTGCCAGCAGCTTCGGGACAGCTAACTATGGCTACACCTTC
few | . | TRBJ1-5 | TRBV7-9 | CASSPGWGLGQPQHF | TGTGCCAGCAGCCCAGGGTGGGGGCTAGGTCAGCCCCAGCATTTT
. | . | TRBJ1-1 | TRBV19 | CASRLGDTNTEAFF | TGTGCCAGTAGGTTAGGGGATACGAACACTGAAGCTTTCTTT
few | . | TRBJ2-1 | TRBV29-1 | CSVGQTSSSYNEQFF | TGCAGCGTTGGTCAGACTTCGAGCTCCTACAATGAGCAGTTCTTC
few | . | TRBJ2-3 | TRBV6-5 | CASSAGTDTQYF | TGTGCCAGCAGTGCAGGGACAGATACGCAGTATTTT
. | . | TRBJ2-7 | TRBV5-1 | CASSLELTYEQYF | TGCGCCAGCAGCTTGGAGCTCACCTACGAGCAGTACTTC
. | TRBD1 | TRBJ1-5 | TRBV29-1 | CSVATGDQPKHF | TGCAGCGTCGCGACAGGGGATCAGCCCAAGCATTTC
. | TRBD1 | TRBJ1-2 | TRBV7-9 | CASGQGYGYTF | TGTGCCAGTGGACAGGGCTATGGCTACACCTTC
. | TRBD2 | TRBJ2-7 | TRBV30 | CAWSAALAGGYEQSF | TGTGCCTGGAGTGCCGCCCTAGCGGGAGGATACGAGCAGTCCTTC
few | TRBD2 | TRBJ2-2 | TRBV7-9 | CAGRTSGSKNTGELFF | TGTGCCGGACGGACTAGCGGTTCCAAGAACACCGGGGAGCTGTTTTTT
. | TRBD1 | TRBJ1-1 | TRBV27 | CASSLSLGQGGEAFF | TGTGCCAGCAGTTTATCGCTGGGACAGGGGGGGGAAGCTTTCTTT
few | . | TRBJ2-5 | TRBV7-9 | CASSLEPGKESETQYF | TGTGCCAGCAGCTTAGAACCGGGAAAGGAGTCGGAGACCCAGTACTTC
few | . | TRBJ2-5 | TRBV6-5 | CASRDSPGRETQYF | TGTGCCAGCAGGGACTCGCCGGGTCGGGAGACCCAGTACTTC
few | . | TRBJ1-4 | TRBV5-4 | CASSRGSSSPTNEKLFF | TGTGCCAGCAGCCGAGGGTCCTCTAGCCCCACTAATGAAAAACTGTTTTTT
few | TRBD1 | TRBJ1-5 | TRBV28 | CASSVAGTGYQPQHF | TGTGCCAGCAGCGTAGCCGGGACAGGGTATCAGCCCCAGCATTTT
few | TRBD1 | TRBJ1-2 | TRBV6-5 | CASSYSGQNYGYTF | TGTGCCAGCAGTTACTCGGGACAGAACTATGGCTACACCTTC
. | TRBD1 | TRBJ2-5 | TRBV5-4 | CASMRRQGAETQYF | TGTGCCAGCATGAGGCGACAGGGGGCTGAGACCCAGTACTTC
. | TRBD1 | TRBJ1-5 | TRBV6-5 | CASSPRGQSNQPQHF | TGTGCCAGCAGTCCCCGGGGACAGTCCAATCAGCCCCAGCATTTT
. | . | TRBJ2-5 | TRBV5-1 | CASSLTQETQYF | TGCGCCAGCAGCTTAACTCAAGAGACCCAGTACTTC
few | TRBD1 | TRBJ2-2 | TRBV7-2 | CASSLGGTGKNTEELFF | TGTGCCAGCAGCTTAGGCGGGACAGGGAAGAACACCGAGGAGCTGTTTTTT